The 27 T cell receptor beta chains given below trace back to one sample, sequenced in a study of cytomegalovirus exposure and HLA in healthy donors. PCR employed 60 Vbeta and 13 Jbeta primers. TCRdb's table, derived via immunoSEQ multiplex PCR, lists solely in-frame clones and lacks some. The table includes 90,000 or so clones, around four fifths detected once. The material sequenced was PBMCs. These receptors originate from a woman in her 40s in good health and CMV-seronegative.

This chain joins TRBV7-2 and TRBJ1-1; D is uncertain. With 3 bases removed from V and 3 bases from J, the gap between germline ends came to 11 bases. Germline loops: CDR1 SGHTA, CDR2 FQGNSA. CDR3 length: 14 residues. CDR3 sequence reads: CASSFNRGYTEAFF. The DNA of the CDR3 is TGTGCCAGCAGCTTCAATCGCGGCTACACTGAAGCTTTCTTT.

The chain employs TRBV5-1 and TRBJ2-5; TRBD1 aligns across 9 bases. The germline V gene has CDR1 SGHRS and CDR2 YFSETQ. Losses at the gene ends were 2 bases for V and 0 bases for J; bases not matched to a gene: 5. The CDR3 extends over 16 amino acids. Written as DNA, the CDR3 is TGCGCCAGCAGCTTTGGGACAGGGAGAAACCAAGAGACCCAGTACTTC. This sequence encodes CASSFGTGRNQETQYF.

This clone was seen only once. The CDR3, as DNA: TGCGCCAGCAGCTTGCTCAGGACAGGACACCAAGAGACCCAGTACTTC. Protein product: CASSLLRTGHQETQYF. The chain links TRBV5-1 to TRBJ2-5, with TRBD1 identical over 7 bases. The CDR3 extends over 16 amino acids. Germline V lookup: CDR1 SGHRS, CDR2 YFSETQ. J was trimmed by 0 bases and V by 1 base; bases with no gene match: 6.

The CDR3 bases are TGTGCCAGCAGTTTACGGGCTAGCGGGAGTGGTCAGCAGTTCTTC. Residues: CASSLRASGSGQQFF. This rearrangement joins TRBV6-5 to TRBJ2-1; 10 positions agree with TRBD2. The germline V gene encodes CDR1 MNHEY and CDR2 SVGAGI. The V segment lost 4 bases and the J segment 11 bases; nucleotides outside the gene matches: 11. The CDR3 runs 15 residues.

This chain joins TRBV6-4 and TRBJ1-5, with D possibly matching TRBD1 (5 bases). Trimming removed 8 bases at V and 6 bases at J, with 17 bases between. CDR3 length: 14 residues. CDR1 and CDR2 from the germline V gene are MRHNA and SNTAGT. CDR3 amino acids: CASSHKRGGQPQHF. DNA for the CDR3: TGTGCCAGCTCCCACAAGAGGGGAGGTCAGCCCCAGCATTTT.

The table lists this clone with a count of one. This chain links TRBV19 with TRBJ2-2, with D unclear. The ends were cut back, 4 bases at V and 5 bases at J, with 8 bases in the middle. Germline lookup yields CDR1 LNHDA and CDR2 SQIVND (reference sequence). This CDR3 region has 13 residues. CDR3: CASSTGWTGELFF. For the CDR3, the DNA is TGTGCCAGTAGTACAGGTTGGACCGGGGAGCTGTTTTTT.

Comment on this clone: At the DNA level, this CDR3 is encoded by other sequences in the same sample as well. The V and J genes are TRBV28 and TRBJ1-1; 7 bases are shared with TRBD1. Germline values: CDR1 MDHEN, CDR2 SYDVKM. This CDR3 contains 14 residues. V shed 6 bases and J 1 base; nucleotides not matched to a gene: 5. The chain's CDR3 is CASSLGQKNTEAFF. CDR3 coding DNA: TGTGCCAGCAGCCTGGGACAGAAGAACACTGAAGCTTTCTTT.

The rearrangement joins TRBV5-6 to TRBJ1-5; D perhaps matches TRBD1 (6 bases). Trimming took off 4 bases at V and 6 bases at J, with 11 bases between the two ends. The CDR3 runs 13 residues. Germline V gene sequence: CDR1 SGHDT, CDR2 YYEEEE. The CDR3 DNA is TGTGCCAGCAGCCAACAGGGACGTCAGCCCCAGCATTTT. Translated: CASSQQGRQPQHF.

J is TRBJ2-1 and V is TRBV5-1; 15 nucleotides align to TRBD2. After removal of 2 bases from V and 7 bases from J, the junction contained 7 bases not matched to a gene. Germline CDR1 and CDR2: SGHRS and YFSETQ. The CDR3 totals 17 residues. CDR3 protein: CASSFGLAGGPGNEQFF. In nucleotides, the CDR3 is TGCGCCAGCAGCTTCGGACTAGCGGGAGGGCCGGGGAATGAGCAGTTCTTC.

CDR3 amino acids: CASRRRLEKNTEAFF. CDR3 bases: TGTGCCAGCCGTCGGAGGCTCGAGAAAAACACTGAAGCTTTCTTT. The gene calls are TRBV27 and TRBJ1-1; the D is unclear. Trimming left V 8 bases short and J 2 bases short, with 18 bases between. CDR3 length equals 15 residues. Germline values: CDR1 MNHEY, CDR2 SMNVEV (reference sequence).

The CDR3 spells CASSSRQFTYNEQFF. The CDR3 nucleotides read TGTGCCAGCAGCTCACGACAGTTCACCTACAATGAGCAGTTCTTC. The V gene is TRBV9, the J gene TRBJ2-1; D may be TRBD1 (5 bases). The CDR3 loop spans 15 amino acids. The V end was cut by 4 bases, the J end by 2 bases, with 13 bases between. Germline V gene lookup returns CDR1 SGDLS and CDR2 YYNGEE.

The chain links TRBV15 to TRBJ1-1, with D unclear. This CDR3 comprises 12 residues. The V gene's germline CDR1 is LNHNV and CDR2 YYDKDF (reference sequence). The V end lost 1 base, the J end lost 9 bases, and 9 bases lay between the germline ends. The chain's CDR3 is CATSRALSQAFF. Here the CDR3 DNA reads TGTGCCACCAGCAGAGCCCTTTCCCAAGCTTTCTTT.

This sequence joins TRBV10-3 and TRBJ1-2; no clear D gene. V was cut by 3 bases and J by 5 bases, with 7 bases left in between. Germline V gene sequence: CDR1 ENHRY, CDR2 SYGVKD. CDR3 length equals 12 residues. CDR3 protein: CAISESQYGYTF. In DNA form, the CDR3 reads TGTGCCATCAGTGAAAGCCAATATGGCTACACCTTC.

The V gene is TRBV11-2, the J gene TRBJ1-1, with 7 bases fitting TRBD1. CDR3 length: 13 residues. Germline CDR1 is SGHAT and CDR2 is FQNNGV. With V trimmed by 5 bases and J by 4 bases, 4 bases remained unmatched. In nucleotides, the CDR3 is TGTGCCAGCAGCGCAGGGGGTCCCACTGAAGCTTTCTTT. Translation gives CASSAGGPTEAFF.

The chain employs TRBV6-5 and TRBJ2-5; D might be TRBD2 (5 bases). The CDR3 is made up of 14 amino acids. V was trimmed by 0 bases and J by 5 bases, leaving 10 bases between them. CDR1 is MNHEY and CDR2 is SVGAGI in the germline V gene. Here the CDR3 DNA reads TGTGCCAGCAGTTACTCTGGAGGATGGGAGACCCAGTACTTC. Its protein product is CASSYSGGWETQYF.

With regard to this clone: A junction end diverges from the germline sequence, so it may reflect a read error. The rearrangement links TRBV7-7 to TRBJ1-4, with D perhaps TRBD1 (5 bases). Germline assignment: CDR1 SSHAT and CDR2 FNYEAQ (reference sequence). The CDR3 has 13 residues. The CDR3 DNA is TGTGCTAGCAGCTTAAATCAGGGTAAAAAACTGTTTTTT. Translated, it gives CASSLNQGKKLFF. Variable domain in full (rest from reference TRBV7-7 and TRBJ1-4): GAGVSQSPRYKVTKRGQDVTLRCDPISSHATLYWYQQALGQGPEFLTYFNYEAQPDKSGLPSDRFSAERPEGSISTLTIQRTEQRDSAMYRCASSLNQGKKLFFGSGTQLSVL.

This clone was counted between two and nine times. The chain recombines TRBV28 with TRBJ2-2; TRBD2 matches 8 bases. The junction had 4 bases not matched to a gene; V was cut back by 9 bases and J by 1 base. This CDR3 comprises 14 residues. Germline CDR1 MDHEN, CDR2 SYDVKM. CDR3 DNA: TGTGCCAGTCTAAGCGGGGGGAACACCGGGGAGCTGTTTTTT. As protein: CASLSGGNTGELFF. Drawing the rest from reference TRBV28 and TRBJ2-2, the complete variable domain is DVKVTQSSRYLVKRTGEKVFLECVQDMDHENMFWYRQDPGLGLRLIYFSYDVKMKEKGDIPEGYSVSREKKERFSLILESASTNQTSMYLCASLSGGNTGELFFGEGSRLTVL.

This rearrangement joins TRBV19 to TRBJ1-5; a weak D match, TRBD1 (6 bases). The V end lost 9 bases, the J end lost 4 bases, and 10 bases lay between the germline ends. CDR1 and CDR2 (germline): LNHDA, SQIVND (reference sequence). This CDR3 is 12 amino acids long. In DNA, the CDR3 is TGTGCCAGCGGACAGATAAATCAGCCCCAGCATTTT. The encoded protein is CASGQINQPQHF.

In its sample, this clone was seen once. This chain connects TRBV9 to TRBJ2-7; D might be TRBD1 (6 bases). Germline V lookup: CDR1 SGDLS, CDR2 YYNGEE. V was trimmed by 3 bases and J by 3 bases, leaving 16 bases between them. The CDR3 totals 15 residues. DNA of the CDR3: TGTGCCAGCAGCGAACAACCTACAGGGTTCTACGAGCAGTACTTC. Translated: CASSEQPTGFYEQYF.

The chain carries TRBV27 and TRBJ2-3; D unclear. In germline, CDR1 is MNHEY, CDR2 SMNVEV (reference sequence). The CDR3 contains 12 residues. Trimming shortened V by 6 bases and J by 0 bases, and 4 bases separated the two germline ends. CDR3 in amino acids: CASSRSTDTQYF. CDR3 in DNA: TGTGCCAGCAGCAGGAGCACAGATACGCAGTATTTT.

This chain connects TRBV28 to TRBJ2-1, with D possibly matching TRBD2 (5 bases). The V gene lost 4 bases and the J gene lost 12 bases, with 13 bases spanning the gap. Germline V gene sequence: CDR1 MDHEN, CDR2 SYDVKM. This CDR3 contains 12 residues. This chain's CDR3 is CASSWRISGQFF. CDR3 sequence (DNA): TGTGCCAGCAGTTGGAGGATTTCAGGGCAGTTCTTC.

The rearrangement joins TRBV10-2 to TRBJ2-1, with D tentatively TRBD2 (6 bases). The CDR3 has 11 residues. V shed 5 bases and J shed 9 bases, with 8 bases lying between them. Germline-derived CDR1 and CDR2 are WSHSY and SAAADI. CDR3 coding DNA: TGCGCCAGCAGTCCCGGGAGTGAGCAGTTCTTC. Amino acid sequence: CASSPGSEQFF.

The rearrangement links TRBV5-4 to TRBJ2-1; perhaps TRBD2 as D (6 bases). The CDR3 has 15 residues. Trimming removed 2 bases at V and 2 bases at J, with 11 bases between. Germline V gene data show CDR1 as SGHNT and CDR2 as YYREEE (reference sequence). In DNA form, the CDR3 reads TGTGCCAGCAGCTTTCGGGAGAAACCCTACAATGAGCAGTTCTTC. This gives the protein CASSFREKPYNEQFF.

The rearrangement joins TRBV7-2 to TRBJ1-2; the D is unclear. This CDR3 is 12 amino acids long. Germline CDR1 SGHTA, CDR2 FQGNSA. With 3 bases removed from V and 10 bases from J, the gap between germline ends came to 12 bases. The CDR3: CASSLDQLAYTF. Written as DNA, the CDR3 is TGTGCCAGCAGCTTGGACCAACTAGCCTACACCTTC.

The V and J genes are TRBV19 and TRBJ1-5; no clear D. Germline V lookup: CDR1 LNHDA, CDR2 SQIVND (reference sequence). The V end was cut by 3 bases, the J end by 4 bases, with 13 bases between. The CDR3 runs to 15 residues. Here the CDR3 reads CASSMSGRENQPQHF. In DNA, the CDR3 is TGTGCCAGTAGTATGAGCGGACGGGAGAATCAGCCCCAGCATTTT.

This rearrangement joins TRBV7-6 to TRBJ1-3; D unresolved. The CDR3 runs to 16 residues. The germline CDR1 and CDR2 sequences are SGHVS and FNYEAQ. Trimming left V 3 bases short and J 7 bases short, with 19 bases between. CDR3 DNA sequence: TGTGCCAGCAGCTTCTCTTTAAGATCCGGTGATAACACCATATATTTT. This sequence encodes CASSFSLRSGDNTIYF. The complete variable domain, with remaining parts taken from reference TRBV7-6 and TRBJ1-3, reads GAGVSQSPRYKVTKRGQDVALRCDPISGHVSLYWYRQALGQGPEFLTYFNYEAQQDKSGLPNDRFSAERPEGSISTLTIQRTEQRDSAMYRCASSFSLRSGDNTIYFGEGSWLTVV.

The chain links TRBV6-5 to TRBJ2-3; D unresolved. The CDR3 has 12 residues. Trimming left V 4 bases short and J 6 bases short, with 8 bases between. The V gene's germline CDR1 is MNHEY and CDR2 SVGAGI. The DNA of the CDR3 is TGTGCCAGCAGTTCGGTTGTCGATACGCAGTATTTT. Translating it yields CASSSVVDTQYF.